These T cell receptor beta chains were read from a single sample in a study of monozygotic twins with cystic fibrosis. The repertoire was sequenced with immunoSEQ multiplex PCR; TCRdb's copy has only in-frame clones and lacks some. This table holds 30,000 to 35,000 clones, approximately 97% found once. Specimen: blood. The source is a girl aged 2 to 9 with cystic fibrosis. Each CDR3 is given with its conserved first and last residue. Each record gives: V gene, D gene, J gene, clone size, CDR3 protein, CDR3 DNA. The D gene is left open where the match is weak. Not every row has a clone size; where given, it reads once, few, many or a size class.

v_gene: TRBV29-1
d_gene: NA
j_gene: TRBJ2-7
abundance: NA
CDR3aa: CSVVGVGYEQYF
CDR3nt: TGCAGCGTTGTAGGGGTCGGGTACGAGCAGTACTTC

v_gene: TRBV5-1
d_gene: NA
j_gene: TRBJ2-3
abundance: NA
CDR3aa: CASSHDRSTDTQYF
CDR3nt: TGCGCCAGCAGCCACGACAGGAGCACAGATACGCAGTATTTT

v_gene: TRBV5-1
d_gene: TRBD1
j_gene: TRBJ2-2
abundance: NA
CDR3aa: CASSLGQGDTGELFF
CDR3nt: TGCGCCAGCAGCCTGGGACAGGGGGACACCGGGGAGCTGTTTTTT

v_gene: TRBV4-1
d_gene: NA
j_gene: TRBJ1-2
abundance: NA
CDR3aa: CASSQFGDANYGYTF
CDR3nt: TGCGCCAGCAGTCAATTCGGGGACGCAAACTATGGCTACACCTTC

v_gene: TRBV7-8
d_gene: TRBD1
j_gene: TRBJ2-5
abundance: NA
CDR3aa: CASSPEGGQQETQYF
CDR3nt: TGTGCCAGCAGCCCGGAAGGGGGACAGCAAGAGACCCAGTACTTC

v_gene: TRBV7-6
d_gene: TRBD1
j_gene: TRBJ1-1
abundance: NA
CDR3aa: CASSPPRGHGEAFF
CDR3nt: TGTGCCAGCAGCCCACCAAGGGGGCACGGTGAAGCTTTCTTT

v_gene: TRBV11-2
d_gene: NA
j_gene: TRBJ1-2
abundance: NA
CDR3aa: CASSPVNRGSGGRDGYTF
CDR3nt: TGTGCCAGCAGCCCAGTGAATCGGGGGTCCGGGGGCAGGGATGGCTACACCTTC

v_gene: TRBV11-2
d_gene: TRBD2
j_gene: TRBJ2-3
abundance: NA
CDR3aa: CASRQILAGGISGTQYF
CDR3nt: TGTGCCAGCAGGCAAATACTAGCGGGAGGGATCTCGGGTACGCAGTATTTT

v_gene: TRBV7-6
d_gene: NA
j_gene: TRBJ2-1
abundance: NA
CDR3aa: CASRGRGSYNEQFF
CDR3nt: TGTGCCAGCAGGGGCAGGGGCTCCTACAATGAGCAGTTCTTC

v_gene: TRBV6-1
d_gene: NA
j_gene: TRBJ1-5
abundance: NA
CDR3aa: CASSEGGGQPQHF
CDR3nt: TGTGCCAGCAGTGAAGGGGGCGGTCAGCCCCAGCATTTT

v_gene: TRBV5-1
d_gene: TRBD2
j_gene: TRBJ2-5
abundance: once
CDR3aa: CASSPGLDRQETQYF
CDR3nt: TGCGCCAGCAGCCCAGGACTAGATCGTCAAGAGACCCAGTACTTC

v_gene: TRBV5-4
d_gene: NA
j_gene: TRBJ2-3
abundance: NA
CDR3aa: CASSQWTDTQYF
CDR3nt: TGTGCCAGCAGCCAATGGACGGATACGCAGTATTTT

v_gene: TRBV28
d_gene: TRBD2
j_gene: TRBJ2-7
abundance: NA
CDR3aa: CATDSGGTYEQYF
CDR3nt: TGTGCCACAGATAGCGGGGGTACCTACGAGCAGTACTTC

v_gene: TRBV6-6
d_gene: TRBD1
j_gene: TRBJ1-1
abundance: NA
CDR3aa: CASGYRGTNTEAFF
CDR3nt: TGTGCCAGCGGCTACAGGGGAACGAACACTGAAGCTTTCTTT

v_gene: TRBV4-2
d_gene: NA
j_gene: TRBJ1-1
abundance: NA
CDR3aa: CASSQDLILGGSSTEAFF
CDR3nt: TGTGCCAGCAGCCAAGATCTGATATTGGGGGGTTCGAGCACTGAAGCTTTCTTT

v_gene: TRBV27
d_gene: NA
j_gene: TRBJ1-2
abundance: NA
CDR3aa: CASSSARGPGYTF
CDR3nt: TGTGCCAGCAGTTCCGCCCGGGGCCCTGGCTACACCTTC

v_gene: TRBV27
d_gene: NA
j_gene: TRBJ2-3
abundance: NA
CDR3aa: CASSLAGTDTQYF
CDR3nt: TGTGCCAGCAGTTTGGCAGGGACGGATACGCAGTATTTT

v_gene: TRBV9
d_gene: TRBD1
j_gene: TRBJ1-2
abundance: NA
CDR3aa: CASSGRGPNYGYTF
CDR3nt: TGTGCCAGCAGCGGCAGGGGGCCCAACTATGGCTACACCTTC

v_gene: TRBV25-1
d_gene: NA
j_gene: TRBJ2-5
abundance: NA
CDR3aa: CASSVQPGVQETQYF
CDR3nt: TGTGCCAGCAGTGTCCAGCCCGGGGTTCAAGAGACCCAGTACTTC

v_gene: TRBV30
d_gene: NA
j_gene: TRBJ1-5
abundance: NA
CDR3aa: CAWSGSGGISGQPQHF
CDR3nt: TGTGCCTGGAGCGGCAGTGGAGGGATATCAGGTCAGCCCCAGCATTTT

v_gene: TRBV5-1
d_gene: TRBD1
j_gene: TRBJ2-1
abundance: NA
CDR3aa: CASSSSGTGGIRPDEQFF
CDR3nt: TGCGCCAGCAGCTCGTCCGGGACAGGGGGCATCAGACCCGATGAGCAGTTCTTC

v_gene: TRBV19
d_gene: NA
j_gene: TRBJ1-2
abundance: NA
CDR3aa: CASSRDRVLNYGYTF
CDR3nt: TGTGCCAGTAGCCGGGACCGAGTACTTAACTATGGCTACACCTTC

v_gene: TRBV2
d_gene: NA
j_gene: TRBJ1-1
abundance: NA
CDR3aa: CASTGQIITEAFF
CDR3nt: TGTGCCAGCACTGGACAGATTATAACTGAAGCTTTCTTT

v_gene: TRBV5-5
d_gene: NA
j_gene: TRBJ2-6
abundance: once
CDR3aa: CASSLLTQSGANVLTF
CDR3nt: TGTGCCAGCAGCTTACTTACACAGTCTGGGGCCAACGTCCTGACTTTC

v_gene: TRBV30
d_gene: TRBD2
j_gene: TRBJ2-1
abundance: NA
CDR3aa: CAWGLAGANEQFF
CDR3nt: TGTGCCTGGGGACTAGCGGGAGCCAATGAGCAGTTCTTC

v_gene: TRBV28
d_gene: NA
j_gene: TRBJ1-5
abundance: once
CDR3aa: CAARGNSNQPQHF
CDR3nt: TGTGCCGCCCGCGGGAATAGCAATCAGCCCCAGCATTTT

v_gene: TRBV13
d_gene: TRBD2
j_gene: TRBJ2-1
abundance: NA
CDR3aa: CASSPGLAGDEQFF
CDR3nt: TGTGCCAGCAGCCCGGGACTAGCGGGAGACGAGCAGTTCTTC

v_gene: TRBV19
d_gene: NA
j_gene: TRBJ2-1
abundance: NA
CDR3aa: CASSIALESSYNEQFF
CDR3nt: TGTGCCAGTAGTATAGCATTAGAGAGCTCCTACAATGAGCAGTTCTTC

v_gene: TRBV4-1
d_gene: TRBD1
j_gene: TRBJ1-1
abundance: NA
CDR3aa: CASSQDVDRVTEAFF
CDR3nt: TGCGCCAGCAGCCAAGATGTAGACAGGGTCACTGAAGCTTTCTTT

v_gene: TRBV19
d_gene: TRBD2
j_gene: TRBJ2-1
abundance: NA
CDR3aa: CASSIGLAARGYEQFF
CDR3nt: TGTGCCAGTAGTATAGGACTAGCGGCCCGGGGCTATGAGCAGTTCTTC

v_gene: TRBV4-1
d_gene: NA
j_gene: TRBJ1-5
abundance: NA
CDR3aa: CASSQGDRSNQPQHF
CDR3nt: TGCGCCAGCAGCCAAGGCGACAGGAGCAATCAGCCCCAGCATTTT

v_gene: TRBV5-1
d_gene: TRBD2
j_gene: TRBJ2-3
abundance: NA
CDR3aa: CASSLGGTTNPTDTQYF
CDR3nt: TGCGCCAGCAGCTTGGGAGGGACTACTAACCCCACAGATACGCAGTATTTT

v_gene: TRBV18
d_gene: NA
j_gene: TRBJ1-4
abundance: NA
CDR3aa: CASSPDPGPQDFLFF
CDR3nt: TGTGCCAGCTCACCAGATCCCGGACCCCAGGATTTTCTGTTTTTT

v_gene: TRBV29-1
d_gene: TRBD1
j_gene: TRBJ1-1
abundance: NA
CDR3aa: CSVASGGGGTEAFF
CDR3nt: TGCAGCGTTGCCTCAGGGGGCGGAGGTACTGAAGCTTTCTTT

v_gene: TRBV9
d_gene: NA
j_gene: TRBJ2-1
abundance: NA
CDR3aa: CASSVSSGYNEQFF
CDR3nt: TGTGCCAGCAGCGTTAGTAGCGGATACAATGAGCAGTTCTTC

v_gene: TRBV7-9
d_gene: NA
j_gene: TRBJ1-6
abundance: NA
CDR3aa: CASSVGDSPLHF
CDR3nt: TGTGCCAGCAGTGTAGGGGATTCACCCCTCCACTTT

v_gene: TRBV19
d_gene: TRBD1
j_gene: TRBJ1-2
abundance: NA
CDR3aa: CASSIYPDRDNGYTF
CDR3nt: TGTGCCAGTAGTATTTACCCCGACAGGGATAATGGCTACACCTTC

v_gene: TRBV19
d_gene: TRBD1
j_gene: TRBJ1-5
abundance: NA
CDR3aa: CASISTGAGSNQPQHF
CDR3nt: TGTGCCAGTATTTCGACAGGGGCCGGGAGCAATCAGCCCCAGCATTTT

v_gene: TRBV5-1
d_gene: NA
j_gene: TRBJ2-5
abundance: NA
CDR3aa: CASSLGSGQETQYF
CDR3nt: TGCGCCAGCAGCTTGGGTAGCGGCCAAGAGACCCAGTACTTC

v_gene: TRBV10-2
d_gene: NA
j_gene: TRBJ2-7
abundance: few
CDR3aa: CASSEAGISYEQYF
CDR3nt: TGCGCCAGCAGTGAAGCGGGTATCTCCTACGAGCAGTACTTC

v_gene: TRBV5-1
d_gene: NA
j_gene: TRBJ1-4
abundance: NA
CDR3aa: CASSFQPEEKLFF
CDR3nt: TGCGCCAGCAGCTTTCAGCCAGAAGAAAAACTGTTTTTT

v_gene: TRBV9
d_gene: TRBD1
j_gene: TRBJ2-1
abundance: NA
CDR3aa: CASSATGGAGHEQFF
CDR3nt: TGTGCCAGCAGCGCGACAGGGGGCGCGGGCCATGAGCAGTTCTTC

v_gene: TRBV9
d_gene: NA
j_gene: TRBJ2-7
abundance: NA
CDR3aa: CASSVRPSLESYEQYF
CDR3nt: TGTGCCAGCAGCGTACGGCCCTCCCTGGAGTCCTACGAGCAGTACTTC

v_gene: TRBV7-9
d_gene: TRBD2
j_gene: TRBJ2-1
abundance: NA
CDR3aa: CASSLGTSGAREQFF
CDR3nt: TGTGCCAGCAGCTTGGGGACTAGCGGGGCCAGGGAGCAGTTCTTC

v_gene: TRBV27
d_gene: NA
j_gene: TRBJ2-7
abundance: NA
CDR3aa: CASSSPEEPYEQYF
CDR3nt: TGTGCCAGCAGTTCCCCCGAAGAACCTTACGAGCAGTACTTC

v_gene: TRBV4-1
d_gene: TRBD2
j_gene: TRBJ2-5
abundance: NA
CDR3aa: CASSQQDSGRQRETQYF
CDR3nt: TGCGCCAGCAGCCAACAAGATAGCGGGAGACAAAGAGAGACCCAGTACTTC

v_gene: TRBV4-1
d_gene: NA
j_gene: TRBJ2-7
abundance: NA
CDR3aa: CASSLGIGIREQYF
CDR3nt: TGCGCCAGCAGCCTTGGAATCGGGATCCGCGAGCAGTACTTC

v_gene: TRBV19
d_gene: NA
j_gene: TRBJ2-5
abundance: NA
CDR3aa: CASSSPDRSWTQYF
CDR3nt: TGTGCCAGTAGTAGCCCGGACAGATCGTGGACCCAGTACTTC

v_gene: TRBV5-3
d_gene: NA
j_gene: TRBJ1-4
abundance: once
CDR3aa: CARSLVGKLFF
CDR3nt: TGTGCCAGAAGCTTGGTGGGGAAACTGTTTTTT

v_gene: TRBV5-1
d_gene: NA
j_gene: TRBJ2-5
abundance: NA
CDR3aa: CASSLIPPGAQETQYF
CDR3nt: TGCGCCAGCAGCTTGATCCCCCCGGGGGCCCAAGAGACCCAGTACTTC

v_gene: TRBV6-5
d_gene: NA
j_gene: TRBJ1-1
abundance: NA
CDR3aa: CASSELWNTEAFF
CDR3nt: TGTGCCAGCAGTGAACTATGGAACACTGAAGCTTTCTTT

v_gene: TRBV19
d_gene: NA
j_gene: TRBJ1-2
abundance: NA
CDR3aa: CATFREGKATNYGYTF
CDR3nt: TGTGCCACCTTTAGGGAGGGAAAAGCCACGAACTATGGCTACACCTTC

v_gene: TRBV5-6
d_gene: NA
j_gene: TRBJ2-1
abundance: NA
CDR3aa: CASSLYRDGVNEQFF
CDR3nt: TGTGCCAGCAGCTTGTACAGGGATGGCGTCAATGAGCAGTTCTTC

v_gene: TRBV29-1
d_gene: NA
j_gene: TRBJ1-2
abundance: NA
CDR3aa: CSVAKRQAEPYGYTF
CDR3nt: TGCAGCGTTGCCAAAAGACAGGCTGAACCCTATGGCTACACCTTC

v_gene: TRBV5-6
d_gene: NA
j_gene: TRBJ2-7
abundance: NA
CDR3aa: CASSPGAAPGHDHYEQYF
CDR3nt: TGTGCCAGCAGCCCAGGCGCGGCACCGGGACACGATCACTACGAGCAGTACTTC

v_gene: TRBV6-4
d_gene: NA
j_gene: TRBJ2-3
abundance: NA
CDR3aa: CASSDSTDTQYF
CDR3nt: TGTGCCAGCAGTGACAGCACAGATACGCAGTATTTT

v_gene: TRBV2
d_gene: NA
j_gene: TRBJ2-7
abundance: NA
CDR3aa: CASSDARGAVVEQYF
CDR3nt: TGTGCCAGCAGTGATGCTCGGGGAGCGGTTGTCGAGCAGTACTTC

v_gene: TRBV19
d_gene: NA
j_gene: TRBJ2-1
abundance: NA
CDR3aa: CASKFRAESYNEQFF
CDR3nt: TGTGCCAGTAAATTTCGGGCGGAGTCTTACAATGAGCAGTTCTTC